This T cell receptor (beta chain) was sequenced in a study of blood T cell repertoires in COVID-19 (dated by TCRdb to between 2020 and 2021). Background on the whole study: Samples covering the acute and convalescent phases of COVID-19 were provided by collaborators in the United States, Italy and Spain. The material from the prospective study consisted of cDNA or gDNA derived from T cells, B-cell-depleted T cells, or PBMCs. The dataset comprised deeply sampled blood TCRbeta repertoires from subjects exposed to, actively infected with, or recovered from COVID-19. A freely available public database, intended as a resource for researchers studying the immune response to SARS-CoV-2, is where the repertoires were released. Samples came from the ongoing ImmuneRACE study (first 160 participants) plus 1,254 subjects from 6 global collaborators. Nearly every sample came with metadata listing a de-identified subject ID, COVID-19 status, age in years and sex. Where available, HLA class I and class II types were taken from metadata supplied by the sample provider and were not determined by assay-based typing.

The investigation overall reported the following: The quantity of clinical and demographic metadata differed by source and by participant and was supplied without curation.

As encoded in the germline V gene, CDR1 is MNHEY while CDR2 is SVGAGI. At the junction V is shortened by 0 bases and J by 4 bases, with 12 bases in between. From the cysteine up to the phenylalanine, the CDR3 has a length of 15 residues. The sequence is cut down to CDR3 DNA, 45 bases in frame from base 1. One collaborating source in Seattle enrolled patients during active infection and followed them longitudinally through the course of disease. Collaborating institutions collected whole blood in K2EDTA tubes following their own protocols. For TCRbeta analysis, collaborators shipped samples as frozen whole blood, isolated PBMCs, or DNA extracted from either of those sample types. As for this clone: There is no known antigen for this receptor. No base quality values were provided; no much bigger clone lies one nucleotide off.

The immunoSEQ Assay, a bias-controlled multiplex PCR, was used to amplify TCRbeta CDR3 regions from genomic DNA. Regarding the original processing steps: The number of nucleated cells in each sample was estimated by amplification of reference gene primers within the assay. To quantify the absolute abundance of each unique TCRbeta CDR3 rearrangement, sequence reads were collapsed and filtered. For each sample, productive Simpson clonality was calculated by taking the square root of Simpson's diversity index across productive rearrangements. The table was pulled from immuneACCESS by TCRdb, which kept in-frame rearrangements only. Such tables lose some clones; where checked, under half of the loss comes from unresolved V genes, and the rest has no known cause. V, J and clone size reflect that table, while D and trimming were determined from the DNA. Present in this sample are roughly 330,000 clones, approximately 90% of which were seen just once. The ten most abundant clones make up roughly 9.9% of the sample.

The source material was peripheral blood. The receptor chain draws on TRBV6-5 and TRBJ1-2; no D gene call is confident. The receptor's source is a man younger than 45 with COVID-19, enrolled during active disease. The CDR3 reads CASSYSIPTSYGYTF. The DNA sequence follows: TGTGCCAGCAGTTACTCGATTCCCACTTCCTATGGCTACACCTTC.